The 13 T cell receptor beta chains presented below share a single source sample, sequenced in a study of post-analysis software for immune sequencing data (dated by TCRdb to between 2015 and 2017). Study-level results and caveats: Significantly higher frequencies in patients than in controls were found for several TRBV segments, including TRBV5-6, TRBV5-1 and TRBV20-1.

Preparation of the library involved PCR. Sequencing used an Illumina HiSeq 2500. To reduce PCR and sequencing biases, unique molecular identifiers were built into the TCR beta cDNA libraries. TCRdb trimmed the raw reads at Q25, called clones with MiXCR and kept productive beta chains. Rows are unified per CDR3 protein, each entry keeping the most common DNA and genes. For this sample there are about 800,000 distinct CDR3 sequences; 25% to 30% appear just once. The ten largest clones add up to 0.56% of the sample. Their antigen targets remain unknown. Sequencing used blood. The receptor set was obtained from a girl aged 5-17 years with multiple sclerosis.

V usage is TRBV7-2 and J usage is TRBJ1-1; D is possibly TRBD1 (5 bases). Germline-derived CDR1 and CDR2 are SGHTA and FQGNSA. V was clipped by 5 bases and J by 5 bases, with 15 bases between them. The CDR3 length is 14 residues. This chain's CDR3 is CASSRARVGTEAFF. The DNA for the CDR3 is TGTGCCAGCAGCCGGGCCAGGGTGGGAACTGAAGCTTTCTTT. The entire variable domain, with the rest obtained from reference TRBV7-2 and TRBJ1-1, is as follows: GAGVSQSPSNKVTEKGKDVELRCDPISGHTALYWYRQSLGQGLEFLIYFQGNSAPDKSGLPSDRFSAERTGGSVSTLTIQRTQQEDSAVYLCASSRARVGTEAFFGQGTRLTVV.

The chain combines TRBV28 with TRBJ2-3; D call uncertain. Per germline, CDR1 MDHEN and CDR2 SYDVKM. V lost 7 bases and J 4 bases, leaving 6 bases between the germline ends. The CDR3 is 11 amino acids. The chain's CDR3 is CASNGPDTQYF. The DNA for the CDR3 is TGTGCCAGCAACGGGCCAGATACGCAGTATTTT. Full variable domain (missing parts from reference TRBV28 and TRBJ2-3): DVKVTQSSRYLVKRTGEKVFLECVQDMDHENMFWYRQDPGLGLRLIYFSYDVKMKEKGDIPEGYSVSREKKERFSLILESASTNQTSMYLCASNGPDTQYFGPGTRLTVL.

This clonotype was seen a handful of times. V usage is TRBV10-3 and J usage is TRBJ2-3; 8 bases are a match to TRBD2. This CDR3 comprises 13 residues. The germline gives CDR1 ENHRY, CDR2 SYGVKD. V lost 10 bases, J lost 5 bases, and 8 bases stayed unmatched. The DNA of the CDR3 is TGTGCCACGGGTGGGCTAGCGGGAGATACGCAGTATTTT. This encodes CATGGLAGDTQYF.

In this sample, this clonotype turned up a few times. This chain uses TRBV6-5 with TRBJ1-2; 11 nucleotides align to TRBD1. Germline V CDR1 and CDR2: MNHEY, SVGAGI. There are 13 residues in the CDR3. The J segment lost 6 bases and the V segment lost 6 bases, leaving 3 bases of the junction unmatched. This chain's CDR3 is CASSRTGGDGYTF. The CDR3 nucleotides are TGTGCCAGCAGCCGGACAGGGGGCGATGGCTACACCTTC.

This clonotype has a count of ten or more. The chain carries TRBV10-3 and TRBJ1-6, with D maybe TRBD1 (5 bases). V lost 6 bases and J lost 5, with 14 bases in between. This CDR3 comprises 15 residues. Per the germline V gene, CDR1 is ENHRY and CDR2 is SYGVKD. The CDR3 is CAIRDGQVDNSPLHF. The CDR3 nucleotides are TGTGCCATCAGAGACGGACAAGTCGATAATTCACCCCTCCACTTT.

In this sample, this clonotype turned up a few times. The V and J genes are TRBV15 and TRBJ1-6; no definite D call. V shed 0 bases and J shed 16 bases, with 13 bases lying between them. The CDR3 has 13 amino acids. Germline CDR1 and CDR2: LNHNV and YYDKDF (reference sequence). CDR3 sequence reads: CATSRELALKLHF. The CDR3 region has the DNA TGTGCCACCAGCAGAGAATTGGCACTTAAACTCCACTTT.

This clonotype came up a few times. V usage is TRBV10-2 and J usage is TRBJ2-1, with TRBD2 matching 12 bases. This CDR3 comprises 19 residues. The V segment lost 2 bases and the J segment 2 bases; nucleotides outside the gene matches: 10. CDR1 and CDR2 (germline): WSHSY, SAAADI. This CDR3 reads CASSEVGLAGGSTYNEQFF. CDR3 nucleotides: TGCGCCAGCAGTGAGGTCGGCCTAGCGGGAGGGTCGACCTACAATGAGCAGTTCTTC.

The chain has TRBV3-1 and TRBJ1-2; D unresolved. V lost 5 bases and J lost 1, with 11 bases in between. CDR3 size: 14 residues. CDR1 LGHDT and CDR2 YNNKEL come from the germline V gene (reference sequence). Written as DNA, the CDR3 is TGTGCCAGCAGCTACAAAACCATTAACTATGGCTACACCTTC. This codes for CASSYKTINYGYTF. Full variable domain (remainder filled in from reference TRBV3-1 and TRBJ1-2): DTAVSQTPKYLVTQMGNDKSIKCEQNLGHDTMYWYKQDSKKFLKIMFSYNNKELIINETVPNRFSPKSPDKAHLNLHINSLELGDSAVYFCASSYKTINYGYTFGSGTRLTVV.

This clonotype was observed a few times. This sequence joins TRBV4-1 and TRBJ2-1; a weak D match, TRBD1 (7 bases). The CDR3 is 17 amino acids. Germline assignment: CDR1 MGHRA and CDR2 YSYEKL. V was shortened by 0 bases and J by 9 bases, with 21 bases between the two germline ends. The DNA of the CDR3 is TGCGCCAGCAGCCAAGAAGTGGCAGGGGGGCCGGGTAGTGAGCAGTTCTTC. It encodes CASSQEVAGGPGSEQFF.

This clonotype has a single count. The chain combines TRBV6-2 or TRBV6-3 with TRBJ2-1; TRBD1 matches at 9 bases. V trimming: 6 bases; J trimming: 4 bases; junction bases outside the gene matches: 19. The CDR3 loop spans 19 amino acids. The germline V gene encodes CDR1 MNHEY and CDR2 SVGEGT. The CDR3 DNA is TGTGCCAGCAGCTATCAGACCGTGTTGGGACAGGGAATTTACAATGAGCAGTTCTTC. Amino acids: CASSYQTVLGQGIYNEQFF.

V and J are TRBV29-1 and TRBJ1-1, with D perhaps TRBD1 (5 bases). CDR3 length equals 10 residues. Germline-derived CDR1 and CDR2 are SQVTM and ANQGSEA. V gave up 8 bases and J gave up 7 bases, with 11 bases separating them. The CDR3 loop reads CSPTGVEAFF. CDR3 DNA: TGCAGCCCTACAGGAGTTGAAGCTTTCTTT.

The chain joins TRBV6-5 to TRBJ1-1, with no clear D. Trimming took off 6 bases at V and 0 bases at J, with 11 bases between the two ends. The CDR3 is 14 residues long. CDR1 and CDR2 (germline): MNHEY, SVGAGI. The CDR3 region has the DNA TGTGCCAGCAGAACCAGGCGCATGAACACTGAAGCTTTCTTT. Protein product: CASRTRRMNTEAFF.

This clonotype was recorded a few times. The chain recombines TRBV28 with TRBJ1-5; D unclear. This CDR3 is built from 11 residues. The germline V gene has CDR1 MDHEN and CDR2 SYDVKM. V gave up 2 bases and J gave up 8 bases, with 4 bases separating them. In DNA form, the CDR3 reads TGTGCCAGCAGTTTACGTGAGCCCCAGCATTTT. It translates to CASSLREPQHF.